This TCR beta chain was sequenced for a study of blood T cell repertoires in COVID-19. Study at large: PBMCs, B-cell-depleted T cells, or T cells were the source of the cDNA or gDNA that made up the material.

Data came from immunoSEQ multiplex PCR; TCRdb stores just in-frame clones and leaves some out. Here the sample spans 90,000 to 150,000 clones, around nine tenths being singletons. CDR3 length: 14 amino acids. Germline CDR1 and CDR2: MNHEY and SVGAGI. Trimming removed 6 bases from V and 3 bases from J, with 14 bases in between. This clone turned up a few times. This clonotype was obtained from a woman aged 45-65 years with acute or convalescent COVID-19. Sequencing was carried out using peripheral blood. This rearrangement joins TRBV6-5 to TRBJ1-1; tentative D call: TRBD1 (6 bases). The CDR3 DNA reads TGTGCCAGCAGCAAGTCTGGGGGCGACACTGAAGCTTTCTTT. It yields the protein CASSKSGGDTEAFF.